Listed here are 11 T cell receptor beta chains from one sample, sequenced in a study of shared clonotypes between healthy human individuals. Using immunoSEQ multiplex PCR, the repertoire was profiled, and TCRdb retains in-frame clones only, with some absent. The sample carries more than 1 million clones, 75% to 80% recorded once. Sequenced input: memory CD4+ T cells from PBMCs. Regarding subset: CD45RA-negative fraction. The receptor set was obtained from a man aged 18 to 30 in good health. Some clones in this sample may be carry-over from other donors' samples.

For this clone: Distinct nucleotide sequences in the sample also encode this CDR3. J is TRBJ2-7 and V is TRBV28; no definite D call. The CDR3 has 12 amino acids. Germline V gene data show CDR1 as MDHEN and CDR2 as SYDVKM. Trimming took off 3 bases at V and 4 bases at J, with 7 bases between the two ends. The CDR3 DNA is TGTGCCAGCAGTTTCCTGGGGTACGAGCAGTACTTC. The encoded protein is CASSFLGYEQYF.

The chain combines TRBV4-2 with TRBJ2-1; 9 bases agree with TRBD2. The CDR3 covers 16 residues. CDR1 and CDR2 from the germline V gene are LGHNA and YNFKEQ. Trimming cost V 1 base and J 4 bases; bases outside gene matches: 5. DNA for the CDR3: TGTGCCAGCAGCCAAGTCCTAGCGGGACAATACAATGAGCAGTTCTTC. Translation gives CASSQVLAGQYNEQFF.

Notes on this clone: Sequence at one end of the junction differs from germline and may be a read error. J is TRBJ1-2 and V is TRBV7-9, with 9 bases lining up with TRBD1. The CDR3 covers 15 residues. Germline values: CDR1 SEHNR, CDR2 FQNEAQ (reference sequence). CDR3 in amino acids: CASSQGEQGASGYTF. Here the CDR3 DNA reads TGCGCCAGCAGCCAAGGAGAACAGGGGGCTTCTGGCTACACCTTC.

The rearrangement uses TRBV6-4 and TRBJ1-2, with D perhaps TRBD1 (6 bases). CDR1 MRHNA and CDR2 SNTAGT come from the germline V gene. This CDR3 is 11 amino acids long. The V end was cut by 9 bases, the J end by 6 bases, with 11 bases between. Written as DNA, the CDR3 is TGTGCCAGTTGGGGGCCTAATGGCTACACCTTC. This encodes CASWGPNGYTF.

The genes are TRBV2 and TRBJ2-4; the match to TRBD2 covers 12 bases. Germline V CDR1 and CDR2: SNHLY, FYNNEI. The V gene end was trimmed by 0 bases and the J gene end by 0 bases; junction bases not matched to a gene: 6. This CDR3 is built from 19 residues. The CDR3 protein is CASSEAAGLAGLAKNIQYF. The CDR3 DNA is TGTGCCAGCAGTGAAGCGGCAGGACTAGCGGGACTAGCCAAAAACATTCAGTACTTC.

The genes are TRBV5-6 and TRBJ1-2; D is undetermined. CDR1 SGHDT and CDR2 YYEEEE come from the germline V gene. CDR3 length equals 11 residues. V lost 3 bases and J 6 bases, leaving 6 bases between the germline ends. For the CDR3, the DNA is TGTGCCAGCAGCTCTGTTGATGGCTACACCTTC. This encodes CASSSVDGYTF. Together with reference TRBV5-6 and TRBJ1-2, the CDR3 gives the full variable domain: DAGVTQSPTHLIKTRGQQVTLRCSPKSGHDTVSWYQQALGQGPQFIFQYYEEEERQRGNFPDRFSGHQFPNYSSELNVNALLLGDSALYLCASSSVDGYTFGSGTRLTVV.

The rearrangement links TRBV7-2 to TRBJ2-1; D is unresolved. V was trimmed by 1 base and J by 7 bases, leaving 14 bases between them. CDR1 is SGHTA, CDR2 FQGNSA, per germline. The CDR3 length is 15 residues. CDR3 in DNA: TGTGCCAGCAGCTTAGGGGCGCAGTTCGGAAATGAGCAGTTCTTC. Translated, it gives CASSLGAQFGNEQFF.

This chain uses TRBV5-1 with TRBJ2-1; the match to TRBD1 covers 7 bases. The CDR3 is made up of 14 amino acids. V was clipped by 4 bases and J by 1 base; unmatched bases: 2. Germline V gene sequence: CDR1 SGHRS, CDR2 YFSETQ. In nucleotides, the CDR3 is TGCGCCAGCAGCGTGACAGGGTCCTACAATGAGCAGTTCTTC. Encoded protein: CASSVTGSYNEQFF.

The chain's CDR3 is CASSLPGAGANEKLFF. CDR3 nucleotide sequence: TGCGCCAGCAGCTTACCGGGGGCGGGGGCTAATGAAAAACTGTTTTTT. V is TRBV5-1 and J is TRBJ1-4; tentatively, D is TRBD1 (6 bases). V was cut by 2 bases and J by 3 bases, with 14 bases left in between. Germline loops: CDR1 SGHRS, CDR2 YFSETQ. The CDR3 sequence is 16 residues long.

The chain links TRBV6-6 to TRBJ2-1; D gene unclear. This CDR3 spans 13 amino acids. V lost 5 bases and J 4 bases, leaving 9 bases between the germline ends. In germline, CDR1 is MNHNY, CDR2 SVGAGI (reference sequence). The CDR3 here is CASSKTEYNEQFF. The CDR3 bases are TGTGCCAGCAGTAAGACTGAGTACAATGAGCAGTTCTTC.

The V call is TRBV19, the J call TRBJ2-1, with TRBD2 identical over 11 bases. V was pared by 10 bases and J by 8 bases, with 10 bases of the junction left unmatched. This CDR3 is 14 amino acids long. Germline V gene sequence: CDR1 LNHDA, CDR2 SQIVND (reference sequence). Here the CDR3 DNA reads TGTGCCACTAGGGTAGCGGGAGGGGGCCATGAGCAGTTCTTC. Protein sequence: CATRVAGGGHEQFF.